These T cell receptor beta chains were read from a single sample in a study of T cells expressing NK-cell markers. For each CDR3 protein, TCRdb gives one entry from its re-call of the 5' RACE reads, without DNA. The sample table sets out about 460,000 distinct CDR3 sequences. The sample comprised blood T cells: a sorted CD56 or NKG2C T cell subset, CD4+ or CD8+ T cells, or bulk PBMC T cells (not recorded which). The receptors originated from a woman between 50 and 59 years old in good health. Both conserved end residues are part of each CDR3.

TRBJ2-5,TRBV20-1,CSGIGTSGRASETQYF
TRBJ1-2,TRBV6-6,CASSYSIPHIYTF
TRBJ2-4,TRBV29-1,CSVSDSQGDIQYF
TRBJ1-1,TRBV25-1,CASRAGYGVRTEAFF
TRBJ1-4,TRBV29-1,CSVHAGSGEKLFF
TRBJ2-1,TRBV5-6,CASSLLPGYEQFF
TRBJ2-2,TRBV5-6,CASSSPRDSFNTGELFF
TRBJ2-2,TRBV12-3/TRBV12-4,CASSSGLAGGGTGELFF
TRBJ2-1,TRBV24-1,CATSDPRQGDYNEQFF
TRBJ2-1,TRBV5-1,CASTPILAGGSNEQFF
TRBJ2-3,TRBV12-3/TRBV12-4,CASLRAGGTDTQYF
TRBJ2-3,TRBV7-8,CASSQGGRVTDTQYF
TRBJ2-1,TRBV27,CASSFSGSYPSEQFF